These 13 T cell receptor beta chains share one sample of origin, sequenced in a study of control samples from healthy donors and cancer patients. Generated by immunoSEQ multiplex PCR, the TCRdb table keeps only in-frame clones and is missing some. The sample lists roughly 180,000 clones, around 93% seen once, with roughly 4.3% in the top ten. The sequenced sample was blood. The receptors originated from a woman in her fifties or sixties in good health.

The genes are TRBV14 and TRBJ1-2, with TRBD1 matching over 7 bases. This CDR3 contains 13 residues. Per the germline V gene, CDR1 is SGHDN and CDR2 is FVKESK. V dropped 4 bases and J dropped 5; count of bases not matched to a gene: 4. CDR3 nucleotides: TGTGCCAGCAGCCTCGGGACAGCTTATGGCTACACCTTC. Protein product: CASSLGTAYGYTF.

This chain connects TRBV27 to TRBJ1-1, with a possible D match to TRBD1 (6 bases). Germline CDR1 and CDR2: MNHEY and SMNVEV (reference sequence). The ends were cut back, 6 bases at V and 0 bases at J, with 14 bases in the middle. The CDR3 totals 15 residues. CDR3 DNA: TGTGCCAGCAGATCAGGACAGACCATGAACACTGAAGCTTTCTTT. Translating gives CASRSGQTMNTEAFF.

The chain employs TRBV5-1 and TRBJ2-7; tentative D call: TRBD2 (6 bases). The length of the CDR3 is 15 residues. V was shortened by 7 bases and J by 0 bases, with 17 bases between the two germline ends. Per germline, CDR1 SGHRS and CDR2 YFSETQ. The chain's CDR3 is CASALRGRSSYEQYF. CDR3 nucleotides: TGCGCCAGCGCCCTCCGGGGGAGGAGCTCCTACGAGCAGTACTTC.

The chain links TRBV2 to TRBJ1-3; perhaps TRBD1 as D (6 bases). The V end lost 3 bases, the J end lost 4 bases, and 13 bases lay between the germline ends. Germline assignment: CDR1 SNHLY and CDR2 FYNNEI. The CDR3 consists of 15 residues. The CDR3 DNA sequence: TGTGCCAGCAGTGATTGGGCCAGGGGCGGAAACACCATATATTTT. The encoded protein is CASSDWARGGNTIYF.

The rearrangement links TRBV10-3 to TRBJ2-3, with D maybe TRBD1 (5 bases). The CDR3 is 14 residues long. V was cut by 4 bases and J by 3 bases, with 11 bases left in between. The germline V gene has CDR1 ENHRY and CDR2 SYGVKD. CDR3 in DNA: TGTGCCATCAGTGGGGGCGGCAGTACAGATACGCAGTATTTT. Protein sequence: CAISGGGSTDTQYF.

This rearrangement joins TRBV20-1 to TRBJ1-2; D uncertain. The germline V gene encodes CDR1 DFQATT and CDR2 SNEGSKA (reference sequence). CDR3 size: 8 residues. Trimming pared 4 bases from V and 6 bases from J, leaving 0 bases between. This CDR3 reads CSANGYTF. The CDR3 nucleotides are TGCAGTGCTAATGGCTACACCTTC.

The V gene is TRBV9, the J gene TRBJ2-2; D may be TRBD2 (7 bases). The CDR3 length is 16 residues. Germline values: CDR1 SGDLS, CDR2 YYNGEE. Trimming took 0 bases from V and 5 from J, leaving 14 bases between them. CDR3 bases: TGTGCCAGCAGCGTAGATGGGGGGGCGCAGACCGGGGAGCTGTTTTTT. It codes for CASSVDGGAQTGELFF.

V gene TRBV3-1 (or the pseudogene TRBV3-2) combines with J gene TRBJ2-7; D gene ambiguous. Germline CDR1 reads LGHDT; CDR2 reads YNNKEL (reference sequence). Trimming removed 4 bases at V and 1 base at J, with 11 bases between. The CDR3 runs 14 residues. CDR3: CASSPYGKSYEQYF. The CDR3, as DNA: TGTGCCAGCAGCCCCTATGGGAAGTCCTACGAGCAGTACTTC.

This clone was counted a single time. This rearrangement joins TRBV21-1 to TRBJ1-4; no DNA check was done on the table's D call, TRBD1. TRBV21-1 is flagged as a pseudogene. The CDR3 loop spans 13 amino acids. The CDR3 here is CASSAWTGGGLFF. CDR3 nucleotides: TGTGCCAGCAGCGCGTGGACAGGGGGCGGACTGTTTTTT.

CDR3 sequence reads: CASSLGQLDQPQHF. CDR3 in DNA: TGTGCCAGCAGCTTAGGGCAACTAGATCAGCCCCAGCATTTT. V is TRBV7-9 and J is TRBJ1-5; D call uncertain. Looked up from germline, CDR1 is SEHNR and CDR2 is FQNEAQ (reference sequence). The length of the CDR3 is 14 residues. V lost 1 base and J 5 bases, leaving 9 bases between the germline ends.

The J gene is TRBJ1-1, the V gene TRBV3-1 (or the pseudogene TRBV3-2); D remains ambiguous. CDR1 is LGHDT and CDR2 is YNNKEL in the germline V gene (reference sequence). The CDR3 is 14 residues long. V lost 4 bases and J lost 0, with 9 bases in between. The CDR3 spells CASSRTPMNTEAFF. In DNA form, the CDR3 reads TGTGCCAGCAGCCGCACCCCCATGAACACTGAAGCTTTCTTT.

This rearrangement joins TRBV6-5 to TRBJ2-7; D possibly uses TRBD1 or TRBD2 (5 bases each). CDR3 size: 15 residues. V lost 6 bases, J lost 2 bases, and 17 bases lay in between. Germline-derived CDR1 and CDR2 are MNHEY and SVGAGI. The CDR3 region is CASSRYGTGAYEQYF. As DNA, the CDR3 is TGTGCCAGCAGCCGATATGGGACGGGCGCCTACGAGCAGTACTTC.

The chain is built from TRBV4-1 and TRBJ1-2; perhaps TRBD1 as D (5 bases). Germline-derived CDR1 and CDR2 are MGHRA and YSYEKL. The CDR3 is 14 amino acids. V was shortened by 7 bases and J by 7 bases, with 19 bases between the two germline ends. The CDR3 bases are TGCGCCAGCACCACCCCCGGGGCAGGTTTTGGCTACACCTTC. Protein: CASTTPGAGFGYTF.